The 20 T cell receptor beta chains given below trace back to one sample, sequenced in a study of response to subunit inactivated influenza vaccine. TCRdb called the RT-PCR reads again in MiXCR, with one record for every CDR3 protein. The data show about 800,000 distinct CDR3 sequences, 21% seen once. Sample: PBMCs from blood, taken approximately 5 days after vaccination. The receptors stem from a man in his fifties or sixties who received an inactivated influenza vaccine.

As DNA, the CDR3 is TGTGCCAGCAGCCCACCTGGTGGGACCCAGTACTTC. It yields the protein CASSPPGGTQYF. This sequence joins TRBV7-9 and TRBJ2-5; D is uncertain. Between the trimmed V and J ends, which lost 5 bases and 7 bases, there was a span of 11 bases. The CDR3 runs 12 residues. Germline V lookup: CDR1 SEHNR, CDR2 FQNEAQ (reference sequence).

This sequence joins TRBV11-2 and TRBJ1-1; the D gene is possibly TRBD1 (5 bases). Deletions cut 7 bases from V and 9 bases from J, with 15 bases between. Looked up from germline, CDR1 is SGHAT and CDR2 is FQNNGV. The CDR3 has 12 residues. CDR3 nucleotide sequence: TGTGCCAGCACCTTGGGGGGTGGCCAAGCTTTCTTT. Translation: CASTLGGGQAFF.

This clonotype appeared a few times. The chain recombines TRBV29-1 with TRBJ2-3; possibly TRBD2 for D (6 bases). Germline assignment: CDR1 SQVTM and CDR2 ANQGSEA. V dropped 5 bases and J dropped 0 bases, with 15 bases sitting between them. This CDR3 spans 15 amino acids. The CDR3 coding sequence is TGCAGCGTTCCCACGGGGGTTTCCAGCACAGATACGCAGTATTTT. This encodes CSVPTGVSSTDTQYF.

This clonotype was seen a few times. Written as DNA, the CDR3 is TGTGCCAGCAGCGTAGGAGACAAATCCTACGAGCAGTACTTC. Translated, it gives CASSVGDKSYEQYF. The V and J genes are TRBV9 and TRBJ2-7; no clear D. CDR1 and CDR2 (germline): SGDLS, YYNGEE. The CDR3 length is 14 residues. V lost 0 bases to trimming and J lost 1 base, with 8 bases between them.

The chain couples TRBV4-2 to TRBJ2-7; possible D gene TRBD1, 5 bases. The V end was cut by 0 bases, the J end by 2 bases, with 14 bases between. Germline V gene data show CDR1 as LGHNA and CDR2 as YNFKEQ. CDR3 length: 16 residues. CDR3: CASSQETTVNTYEQYF. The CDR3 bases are TGTGCCAGCAGCCAAGAAACGACAGTAAACACCTACGAGCAGTACTTC.

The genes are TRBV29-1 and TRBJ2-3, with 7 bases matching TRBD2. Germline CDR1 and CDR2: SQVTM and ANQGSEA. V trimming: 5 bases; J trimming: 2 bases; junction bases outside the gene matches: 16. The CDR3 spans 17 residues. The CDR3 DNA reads TGCAGCGTTTCGAAGGGCTCTAGCGGTACTGTCACAGATACGCAGTATTTT. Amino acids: CSVSKGSSGTVTDTQYF.

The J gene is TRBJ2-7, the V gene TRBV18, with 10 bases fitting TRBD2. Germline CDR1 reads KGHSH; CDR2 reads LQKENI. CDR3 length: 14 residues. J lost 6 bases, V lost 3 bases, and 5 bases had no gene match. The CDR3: CASSPGTSALEQYF. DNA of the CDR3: TGTGCCAGCTCACCCGGGACTAGCGCTCTCGAGCAGTACTTC.

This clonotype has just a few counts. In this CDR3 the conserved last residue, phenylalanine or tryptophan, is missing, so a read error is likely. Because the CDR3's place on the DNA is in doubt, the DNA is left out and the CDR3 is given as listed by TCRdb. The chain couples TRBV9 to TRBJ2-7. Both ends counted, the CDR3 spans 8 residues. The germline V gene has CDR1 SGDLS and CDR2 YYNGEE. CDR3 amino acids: CASSVRVC.

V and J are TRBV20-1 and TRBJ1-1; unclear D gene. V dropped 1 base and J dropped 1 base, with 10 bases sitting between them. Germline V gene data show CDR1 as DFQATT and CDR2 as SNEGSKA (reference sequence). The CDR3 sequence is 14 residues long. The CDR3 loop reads CSARAGSENTEAFF. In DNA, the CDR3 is TGCAGTGCTAGAGCGGGGTCCGAGAACACTGAAGCTTTCTTT.

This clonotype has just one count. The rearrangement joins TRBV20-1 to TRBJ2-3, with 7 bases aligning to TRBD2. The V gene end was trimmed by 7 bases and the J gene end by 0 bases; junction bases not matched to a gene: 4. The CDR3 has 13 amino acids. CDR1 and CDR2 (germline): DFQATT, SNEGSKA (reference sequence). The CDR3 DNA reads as TGCAGTGAGCGGGACCCTAGCACAGATACGCAGTATTTT. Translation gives CSERDPSTDTQYF.

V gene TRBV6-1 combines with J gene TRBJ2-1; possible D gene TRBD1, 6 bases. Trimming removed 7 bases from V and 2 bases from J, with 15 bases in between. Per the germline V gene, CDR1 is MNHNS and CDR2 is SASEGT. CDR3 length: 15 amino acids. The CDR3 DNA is TGTGCCAGCATCTCGGGCACAGGGCCCTACAATGAGCAGTTCTTC. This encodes CASISGTGPYNEQFF.

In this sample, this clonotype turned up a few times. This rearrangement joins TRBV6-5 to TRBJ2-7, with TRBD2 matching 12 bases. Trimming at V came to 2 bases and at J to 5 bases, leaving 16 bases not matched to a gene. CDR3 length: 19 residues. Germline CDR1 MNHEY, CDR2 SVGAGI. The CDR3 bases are TGTGCCAGCAGTTACGTACGCGGACTAGCGGGACTAGCCCATCACGAGCAGTACTTC. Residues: CASSYVRGLAGLAHHEQYF.

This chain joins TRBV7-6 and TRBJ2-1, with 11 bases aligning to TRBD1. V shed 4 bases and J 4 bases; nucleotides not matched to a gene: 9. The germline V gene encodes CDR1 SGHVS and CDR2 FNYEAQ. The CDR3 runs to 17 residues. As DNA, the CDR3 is TGTGCCAGCAGCTCCAGGACAGGGGGCCTTATTTACAATGAGCAGTTCTTC. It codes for CASSSRTGGLIYNEQFF.

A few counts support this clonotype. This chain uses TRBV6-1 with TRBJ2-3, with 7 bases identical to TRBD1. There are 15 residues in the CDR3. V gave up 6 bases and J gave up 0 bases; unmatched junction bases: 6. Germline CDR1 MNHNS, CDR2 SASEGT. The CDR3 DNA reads TGTGCCAGCAGCTTTACAGGGGCTAGCACAGATACGCAGTATTTT. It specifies CASSFTGASTDTQYF.

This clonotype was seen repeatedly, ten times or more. CDR3 in amino acids: CSAGDADTQYF. As DNA, the CDR3 is TGCAGTGCCGGGGATGCAGATACGCAGTATTTT. This chain links TRBV20-1 with TRBJ2-3; D possibly corresponds to TRBD2 (5 bases). From germline, CDR1 is DFQATT and CDR2 SNEGSKA (reference sequence). Trimming took off 6 bases at V and 4 bases at J, with 8 bases between the two ends. The CDR3 spans 11 residues.

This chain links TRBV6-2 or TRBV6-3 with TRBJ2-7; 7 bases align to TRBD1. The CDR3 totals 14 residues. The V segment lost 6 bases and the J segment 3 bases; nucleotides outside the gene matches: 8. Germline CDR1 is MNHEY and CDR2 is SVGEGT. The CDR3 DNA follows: TGTGCCAGCAGCCGACCGGGACAGCTCTACGAGCAGTACTTC. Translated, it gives CASSRPGQLYEQYF.

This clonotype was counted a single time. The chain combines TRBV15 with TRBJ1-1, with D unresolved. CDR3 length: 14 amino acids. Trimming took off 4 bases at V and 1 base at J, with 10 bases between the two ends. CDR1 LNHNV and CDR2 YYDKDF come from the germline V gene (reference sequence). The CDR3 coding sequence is TGTGCCACCAGCAAGAGAAGGGAGAACACTGAAGCTTTCTTT. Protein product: CATSKRRENTEAFF.

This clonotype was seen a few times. CDR3 sequence: CASSYRQGASRITQYF. The CDR3 nucleotides read TGTGCCAGCAGCTACCGACAGGGGGCCTCCCGGATCACGCAGTATTTT. This chain links TRBV12-3 or TRBV12-4 with TRBJ2-3; 10 bases agree with TRBD1. CDR3 length equals 16 residues. With 6 bases clipped from V and 9 bases from J, the junction kept 15 bases outside the gene matches.

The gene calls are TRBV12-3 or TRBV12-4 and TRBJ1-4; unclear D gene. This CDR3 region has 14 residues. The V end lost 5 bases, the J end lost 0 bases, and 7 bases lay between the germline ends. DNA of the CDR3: TGTGCCAGCAGTGTTTACTCAACTAATGAAAAACTGTTTTTT. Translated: CASSVYSTNEKLFF.

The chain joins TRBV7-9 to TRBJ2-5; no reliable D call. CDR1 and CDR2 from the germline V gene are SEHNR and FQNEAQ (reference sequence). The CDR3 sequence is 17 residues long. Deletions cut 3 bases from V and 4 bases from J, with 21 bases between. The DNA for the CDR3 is TGTGCCAGCAGCTTTTGGGGTTTATCGGAACAACTAGAGACCCAGTACTTC. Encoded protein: CASSFWGLSEQLETQYF.